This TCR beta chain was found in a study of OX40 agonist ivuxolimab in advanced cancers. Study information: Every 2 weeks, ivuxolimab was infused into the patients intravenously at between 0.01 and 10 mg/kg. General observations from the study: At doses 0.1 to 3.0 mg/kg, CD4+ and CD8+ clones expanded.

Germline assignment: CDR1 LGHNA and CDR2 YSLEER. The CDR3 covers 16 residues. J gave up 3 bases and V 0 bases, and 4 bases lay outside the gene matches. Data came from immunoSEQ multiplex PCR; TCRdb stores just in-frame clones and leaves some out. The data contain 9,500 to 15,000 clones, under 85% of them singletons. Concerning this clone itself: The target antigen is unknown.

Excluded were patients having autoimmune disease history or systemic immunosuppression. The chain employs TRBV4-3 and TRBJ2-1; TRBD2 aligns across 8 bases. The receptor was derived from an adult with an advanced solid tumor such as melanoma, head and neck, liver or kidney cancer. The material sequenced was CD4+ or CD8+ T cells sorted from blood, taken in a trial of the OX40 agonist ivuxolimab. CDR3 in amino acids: CASSQERGDRYNEQFF. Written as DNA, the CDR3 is TGCGCCAGCAGCCAAGAGCGGGGGGACCGCTACAATGAGCAGTTCTTC.